This entry concerns a single TCR beta chain. The antigen is undetermined. The data belong to a study of circulating CD8 cells and anti-PD-1 response in melanoma. Study details: Nivolumab was given intravenously at 3 mg/kg every 2 weeks. Response groups: complete/partial responders versus stable/progressive non-responders. Regarding the study as a whole: Peptide assays on expanded sorted subsets replaced tumor-based reactivity testing. TIGIT repertoires were least diverse, DNEG repertoires most diverse.

Each library started from about 15 ng of total RNA using the QIAseq Immune Repertoire TCR panel. TCRdb reprocessed the reads via MiXCR and lists one record per CDR3 protein. The profile covers about 220 distinct CDR3 sequences, with under 10% appearing a single time and roughly 84% taken by the ten largest. Sorting of live CD3+CD8+TCRalphabeta+ cells by PD-1 and/or TIGIT gave four subsets. Germline values: CDR1 KGHSH, CDR2 LQKENI. The CDR3 spans 11 residues. With 6 bases removed from V and 3 bases from J, the gap between germline ends came to 6 bases. The clonotype comes from a human donor with melanoma. The chain joins TRBV18 to TRBJ2-7; D not resolved. The source material was CD8+ T cells from PBMCs, sampled at baseline or after one month of anti-PD-1 therapy (not recorded which). CDR3 coding DNA: TGTGCCAGCTCTGGCGACTACGAGCAGTACTTC. It specifies CASSGDYEQYF.